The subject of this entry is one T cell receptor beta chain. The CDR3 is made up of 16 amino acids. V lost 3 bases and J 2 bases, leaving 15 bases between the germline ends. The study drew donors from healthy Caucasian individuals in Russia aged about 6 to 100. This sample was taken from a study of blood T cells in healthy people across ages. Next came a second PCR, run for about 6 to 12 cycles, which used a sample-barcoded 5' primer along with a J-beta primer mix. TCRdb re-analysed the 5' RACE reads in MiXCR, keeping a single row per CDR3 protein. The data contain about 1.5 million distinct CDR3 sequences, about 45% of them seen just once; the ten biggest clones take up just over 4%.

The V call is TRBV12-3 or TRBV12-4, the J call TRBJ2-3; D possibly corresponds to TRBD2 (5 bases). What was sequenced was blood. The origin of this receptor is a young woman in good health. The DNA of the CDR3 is TGTGCCAGCAGTTTTTTTAAGGACTTCCCCACAGATACGCAGTATTTT. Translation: CASSFFKDFPTDTQYF.